This T cell receptor beta chain emerged from a study of blood T cell repertoires in COVID-19. TCRdb keeps only in-frame clones here, not all; method: immunoSEQ multiplex PCR. The sample lists about 100,000 clones; about 80% were seen once. V shed 1 base and J 9 bases; nucleotides not matched to a gene: 11. Germline V gene data show CDR1 as LGHNA and CDR2 as YSLEER. The CDR3 loop spans 17 amino acids. The source is a man in his 70s with active or convalescent COVID-19. The rearrangement joins TRBV4-3 to TRBJ2-1; 11 bases fit TRBD2. The sample taken for sequencing was peripheral blood. The CDR3 DNA reads as TGCGCCAGCAGCCAAGGGGAAGGACTAGCGGGTCTCCGTGAGCAGTTCTTC. Amino acid sequence: CASSQGEGLAGLREQFF.